The clone carrying this T cell receptor (beta chain) came up many times. This sample stems from a study of T cells in Graves' hyperthyroidism and ophthalmopathy. The germline V gene has CDR1 SQVTM and CDR2 ANQGSEA. This CDR3 comprises 17 residues. J lost 2 bases, V lost 6 bases, and 18 bases had no gene match. TCR beta CDR3 region amplification was performed from RNA transcripts. HTBI primers drove first-round RT-PCR of the TCR CDR3. A single record per CDR3 protein comes from TCRdb applying MiXCR to the multiplex PCR reads. The table shows nearly 600,000 distinct CDR3 sequences, with about 14% occurring only once. Initially, at the first diagnosis of hyperthyroidism and before any ophthalmopathy symptoms, blood was sampled.

The sample consisted of blood. The TCR comes from a woman aged 30 to 39 with Graves' hyperthyroidism that later progressed to Graves' ophthalmopathy. The chain employs TRBV29-1 and TRBJ2-7; 8 nucleotides line up with TRBD2. This CDR3 reads CSVLGGLFGREPYEQYF. DNA for the CDR3: TGCAGCGTGCTGGGTGGTTTGTTCGGGAGGGAGCCCTACGAGCAGTACTTC.